This T cell receptor (beta chain) was observed in a study of shared clonotypes between healthy human individuals. A few counts support this clone. Germline V gives CDR1 SEHNR, CDR2 FQNEAQ (reference sequence). After removal of 6 bases from V and 11 bases from J, the junction contained 13 bases not matched to a gene. The CDR3 spans 14 residues. Libraries were prepared by immunoSEQ multiplex PCR; TCRdb keeps only in-frame clonotypes and omits some of them. In the table there are hundreds of thousands of clones, around two thirds of which are singletons. This sequence originates from a woman under 40 in good health. Sequences were obtained from memory CD4+ T cells sorted from blood. Subset noted: CD45RA-negative fraction. The chain uses TRBV7-9 and TRBJ1-1, with TRBD1 identical over 9 bases. CDR3 in DNA: TGTGCCAGCAGGTTCTCTGGACAGGGGCTAGGGGCTTTCTTT. This translates into CASRFSGQGLGAFF.